These 12 T cell receptor beta chains originate from one sample sequenced in a study of memory CD8 T cells in hepatitis C reinfection. Stated time point: late/post reinfection, 12 to 24 weeks after detection. No in vitro expansion preceded TCR sequencing of the sorted cells. Sequencing was performed with immunoSEQ multiplex PCR; in TCRdb, only in-frame clones are kept and a portion is missing. The sample has about 43,000 clones, roughly nine tenths seen once. The sequenced sample was naive CD8+ T cells sorted from blood. The receptors come from a man between 18 and 29 years old with hepatitis C virus infection.

In this sample, this clone turned up once. V and J are TRBV27 and TRBJ2-1; TRBD1 matches 8 bases. The junction had 3 bases not matched to a gene; V was cut back by 6 bases and J by 2 bases. Per germline, CDR1 MNHEY and CDR2 SMNVEV (reference sequence). The CDR3 has 14 residues. CDR3 coding DNA: TGTGCCAGCAGCGGGACAGGAGCCTACAATGAGCAGTTCTTC. Translation: CASSGTGAYNEQFF.

J is TRBJ2-1 and V is TRBV10-1; 14 nucleotides align to TRBD2. CDR1 is WNHNN, CDR2 SYGVQD, per germline (reference sequence). The CDR3 is made up of 18 amino acids. Trimming at V came to 2 bases and at J to 2 bases, leaving 5 bases not matched to a gene. The CDR3 reads CASSEGLAGGSAYNEQFF. For the CDR3, the DNA is TGCGCCAGCAGTGAGGGACTAGCGGGAGGTTCGGCCTACAATGAGCAGTTCTTC.

The chain links TRBV29-1 to TRBJ2-3, with TRBD2 matching 10 bases. The germline V gene has CDR1 SQVTM and CDR2 ANQGSEA. J was trimmed by 4 bases and V by 4 bases; bases with no gene match: 5. The CDR3 runs 14 residues. The CDR3 sequence is CSVGLAGVADTQYF. CDR3 DNA sequence: TGCAGCGTTGGTCTAGCGGGAGTCGCAGATACGCAGTATTTT.

The chain employs TRBV5-6 and TRBJ2-7, with D maybe TRBD2 (7 bases). Germline V gives CDR1 SGHDT, CDR2 YYEEEE. V lost 2 bases and J 3 bases, leaving 12 bases between the germline ends. This CDR3 is built from 14 residues. The DNA of the CDR3 is TGTGCCAGCAGCTTAGGGGGGGATCACTACGAGCAGTACTTC. Translated, it gives CASSLGGDHYEQYF. The full variable domain, rest sourced from reference TRBV5-6 and TRBJ2-7, is DAGVTQSPTHLIKTRGQQVTLRCSPKSGHDTVSWYQQALGQGPQFIFQYYEEEERQRGNFPDRFSGHQFPNYSSELNVNALLLGDSALYLCASSLGGDHYEQYFGPGTRLTVT.

The genes are TRBV27 and TRBJ2-2; D possibly corresponds to TRBD1 (6 bases). Trimming stripped 7 bases from V and 2 bases from J, with 11 bases between. In germline, CDR1 is MNHEY, CDR2 SMNVEV (reference sequence). The CDR3 loop spans 14 amino acids. Here the CDR3 DNA reads TGTGCCAGCAAGGGGGTCTTCAACACCGGGGAGCTGTTTTTT. Translating gives CASKGVFNTGELFF.

The V gene is TRBV30, the J gene TRBJ1-2; no reliable D call. Germline V CDR1 and CDR2: GTSNPN, SVGIG (reference sequence). CDR3 length equals 13 residues. Trimming pared 1 base from V and 6 bases from J, leaving 12 bases between. The CDR3 DNA follows: TGTGCCTGGAGTGCAGTCCCGGGTGATGGCTACACCTTC. This encodes CAWSAVPGDGYTF.

V is TRBV27 and J is TRBJ1-1, with D possibly TRBD1 on 5 matching bases. The germline V and J ends were trimmed by 3 bases and 3 bases, with 8 bases remaining between them. Germline CDR1 reads MNHEY; CDR2 reads SMNVEV (reference sequence). The CDR3 covers 13 residues. CDR3 nucleotides: TGTGCCAGCAGTTTTGGGGCCCACACTGAAGCTTTCTTT. Its translation is CASSFGAHTEAFF.

The chain links TRBV5-4 to TRBJ2-3; D may be TRBD1 (5 bases). Deletions cut 10 bases from V and 0 bases from J, with 6 bases between. CDR1 SGHNT and CDR2 YYREEE come from the germline V gene (reference sequence). The CDR3 spans 11 residues. This chain's CDR3 is CAAGSTDTQYF. The CDR3 DNA follows: TGTGCCGCAGGGAGCACAGATACGCAGTATTTT.

The chain recombines TRBV19 with TRBJ2-7; the D gene is possibly TRBD2 (6 bases). CDR1 and CDR2 from the germline V gene are LNHDA and SQIVND (reference sequence). V shed 3 bases and J shed 3 bases, with 12 bases lying between them. The CDR3 spans 14 residues. In nucleotides, the CDR3 is TGTGCCAGTAGTATTGGAGGGGACGGCTACGAGCAGTACTTC. Residues: CASSIGGDGYEQYF.

The CDR3 DNA is TGTGCCAGCTCTCTAGCGGCGAGCTCCTACGAGCAGTACGTC. As protein: CASSLAASSYEQYV. V gene TRBV6-1 combines with J gene TRBJ2-7; 7 bases are shared with TRBD2. From germline, CDR1 is MNHNS and CDR2 SASEGT. V lost 8 bases to trimming and J lost 0 bases; unmatched junction nucleotides: 7. This CDR3 has 14 residues.

The chain carries TRBV9 and TRBJ2-3, with 9 positions matching TRBD1. The CDR3 has 16 amino acids. V gave up 0 bases and J gave up 3 bases; unmatched junction bases: 5. Germline V gene lookup returns CDR1 SGDLS and CDR2 YYNGEE. This CDR3 reads CASSVVGTGYTDTQYF. In DNA, the CDR3 is TGTGCCAGCAGCGTAGTTGGGACAGGGTATACAGATACGCAGTATTTT. The full variable domain, rest sourced from reference TRBV9 and TRBJ2-3, is DSGVTQTPKHLITATGQRVTLRCSPRSGDLSVYWYQQSLDQGLQFLIQYYNGEERAKGNILERFSAQQFPDLHSELNLSSLELGDSALYFCASSVVGTGYTDTQYFGPGTRLTVL.

CDR3 nucleotides: TGTGCCAGCAGCGTCTCCGGGGCTAATGAAAAACTGTTTTTT. Its translation is CASSVSGANEKLFF. The chain joins TRBV9 to TRBJ1-4; no definite D call. The V and J ends lost 2 bases and 3 bases respectively, with 8 bases between them. Germline assignment: CDR1 SGDLS and CDR2 YYNGEE. The CDR3 runs to 14 residues.